The 8 T cell receptor beta chains reported below all come from one sample, sequenced in a study of metastatic and nonmetastatic thyroid tumors. Until they underwent thyroid surgery, no patient had received any treatment. With MiXCR, TCRdb reprocessed the PCR reads. The data show 25,000 or so clones, with around 17% seen just once and about 6% held by the top ten. Specimen: blood. Receptors were obtained from a male donor with papillary thyroid cancer or a benign thyroid nodule (not recorded which). Some clones in this sample may be carry-over from other donors' samples.

This clone was detected a few times. This chain uses TRBV3-1 with TRBJ2-7; D remains ambiguous. The CDR3 extends over 14 amino acids. Germline V lookup: CDR1 LGHDT, CDR2 YNNKEL (reference sequence). V was cut by 4 bases and J by 3 bases, with 13 bases left in between. The DNA of the CDR3 is TGTGCCAGCAGCCCTTCATGGGATTTCTACGAGCAGTACTTC. Protein sequence: CASSPSWDFYEQYF.

This clone has ten or more counts. The chain employs TRBV11-2 and TRBJ1-1; D gene unclear. V lost 5 bases to trimming and J lost 7 bases, with 11 bases between them. CDR3 length equals 12 residues. CDR1 and CDR2 from the germline V gene are SGHAT and FQNNGV. The CDR3, as DNA: TGTGCCAGCAGCGCCTCGTGGGGTGAAGCTTTCTTT. Encoded protein: CASSASWGEAFF.

This clone was counted at least ten times. The chain carries TRBV20-1 and TRBJ1-1, with D perhaps TRBD1 (6 bases). This CDR3 spans 14 amino acids. The ends were cut back, 5 bases at V and 5 bases at J, with 18 bases in the middle. Per germline, CDR1 DFQATT and CDR2 SNEGSKA (reference sequence). The CDR3 nucleotides read TGCAGTGCTGAGGACCCCAACAGGGTTACTGAAGCTTTCTTT. Protein sequence: CSAEDPNRVTEAFF.

This clone showed up many times. CDR3 coding DNA: TGTGCCAGCAGTGAAGGAGGGTGGACCGGGGAGCTGTTTTTT. Its protein is CASSEGGWTGELFF. V gene TRBV2 combines with J gene TRBJ2-2; a weak D match, TRBD2 (5 bases). Germline loops: CDR1 SNHLY, CDR2 FYNNEI. The CDR3 runs 14 residues. V was shortened by 1 base and J by 5 bases, with 8 bases between the two germline ends.

The chain is built from TRBV6-1 and TRBJ2-5; either TRBD1 or TRBD2 may supply D (5 bases each). The CDR3 extends over 14 amino acids. Deletions cut 5 bases from V and 5 bases from J, with 15 bases between. Germline V gene data show CDR1 as MNHNS and CDR2 as SASEGT. In DNA, the CDR3 is TGTGCCAGCAGTCGGGACGGAGCGCGGGAGACCCAGTACTTC. Translating it yields CASSRDGARETQYF.

This clone was seen repeatedly, ten times or more. The chain combines TRBV28 with TRBJ1-5; 10 bases are a match to TRBD1. Germline CDR1 MDHEN, CDR2 SYDVKM. The V segment lost 6 bases and the J segment 4 bases; nucleotides outside the gene matches: 3. This CDR3 spans 14 amino acids. The CDR3 DNA follows: TGTGCCAGCAGCTGGGGACAGGGGAATCAGCCCCAGCATTTT. Protein sequence: CASSWGQGNQPQHF.

This clone was seen repeatedly, ten times or more. This sample includes further DNA sequences coding for the same CDR3. This chain links TRBV14 with TRBJ1-1; D not resolved. V gave up 3 bases and J gave up 9 bases, with 14 bases separating them. Germline V gives CDR1 SGHDN, CDR2 FVKESK. The CDR3 has 13 residues. The CDR3 coding sequence is TGTGCCAGCAGCCAGGATAGACCGGGGAAAGCTTTCTTT. Its translation is CASSQDRPGKAFF. The entire variable domain, with the rest obtained from reference TRBV14 and TRBJ1-1, is as follows: EAGVTQFPSHSVIEKGQTVTLRCDPISGHDNLYWYRRVMGKEIKFLLHFVKESKQDESGMPNNRFLAERTGGTYSTLKVQPAELEDSGVYFCASSQDRPGKAFFGQGTRLTVV.

The sample holds many counts of this clone. The CDR3 protein is CASRGQGESRETQYF. In DNA form, the CDR3 reads TGCGCCAGCAGGGGGCAGGGAGAGAGTAGGGAGACCCAGTACTTC. This chain links TRBV4-1 with TRBJ2-5; either TRBD1 or TRBD2 may supply D (5 bases each). This CDR3 comprises 15 residues. The germline V gene has CDR1 MGHRA and CDR2 YSYEKL. Between the trimmed V and J ends, which lost 6 bases and 5 bases, there was a span of 19 bases.